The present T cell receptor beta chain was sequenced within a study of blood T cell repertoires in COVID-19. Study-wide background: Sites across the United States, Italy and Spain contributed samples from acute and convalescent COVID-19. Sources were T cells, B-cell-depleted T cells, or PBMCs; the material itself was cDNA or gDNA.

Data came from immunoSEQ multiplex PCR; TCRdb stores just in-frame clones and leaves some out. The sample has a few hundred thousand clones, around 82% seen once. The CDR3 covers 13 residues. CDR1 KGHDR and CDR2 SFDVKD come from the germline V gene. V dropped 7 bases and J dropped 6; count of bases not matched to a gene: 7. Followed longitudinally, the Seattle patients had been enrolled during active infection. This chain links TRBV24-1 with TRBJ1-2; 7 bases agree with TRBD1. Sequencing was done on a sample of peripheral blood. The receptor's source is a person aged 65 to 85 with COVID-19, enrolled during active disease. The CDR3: CATRGRGIDGYTF. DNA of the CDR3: TGTGCCACCAGGGGCAGGGGGATCGATGGCTACACCTTC.